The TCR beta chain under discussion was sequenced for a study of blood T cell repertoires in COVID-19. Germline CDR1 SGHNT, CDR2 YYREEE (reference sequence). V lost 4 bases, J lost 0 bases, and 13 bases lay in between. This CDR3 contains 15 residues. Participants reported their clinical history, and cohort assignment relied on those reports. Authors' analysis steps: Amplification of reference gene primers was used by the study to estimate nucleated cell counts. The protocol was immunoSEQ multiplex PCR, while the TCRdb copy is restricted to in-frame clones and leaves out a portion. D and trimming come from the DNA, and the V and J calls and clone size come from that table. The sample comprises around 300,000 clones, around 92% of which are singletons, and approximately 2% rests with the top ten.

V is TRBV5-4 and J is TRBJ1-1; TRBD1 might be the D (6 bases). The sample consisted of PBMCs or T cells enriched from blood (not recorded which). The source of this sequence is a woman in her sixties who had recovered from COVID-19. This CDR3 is CASSAGGDMNTEAFF. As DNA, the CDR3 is TGTGCCAGCAGCGCGGGGGGGGACATGAACACTGAAGCTTTCTTT.